This T cell receptor beta chain was identified in a study of cytomegalovirus exposure and HLA in healthy donors. General study findings and limits: In a later analysis, parvovirus B19, influenza, CMV and Epstein-Barr virus appeared linked to several top co-occurrence clusters. Exclusion as indistinguishable affected some V segments, including TRBV6-2 and TRBV6-3. TCR beta V segments were, for the most part, productive about 87% or about 30% of the time in an earlier analysis.

Trimming took 0 bases from V and 4 from J; bases not matched to a gene: 2. The germline V gene encodes CDR1 SGHKS and CDR2 YYEKEE (reference sequence). This CDR3 is built from 15 residues. Concerning this clone itself: Its antigen remains unidentified.

The PCR ran on 60 Vbeta and 13 Jbeta primers. Produced via immunoSEQ multiplex PCR; TCRdb's table is partial and in-frame only. The sample lists 100,000 to 150,000 clones; approximately 84% were seen once. The chain joins TRBV5-5 to TRBJ2-7; 12 nucleotides line up with TRBD2. The sample was PBMCs. This sequence was found in a man aged 18 to 29 in good health and CMV-seropositive. CDR3: CASSLGLAGEYEQYF. CDR3 nucleotide sequence: TGTGCCAGCAGCTTGGGACTAGCGGGGGAGTACGAGCAGTACTTC.